What follows are 18 T cell receptor beta chains derived from one specimen sequenced in a study of cytomegalovirus exposure and HLA in healthy donors (dated 2017 in TCRdb). Library prep was done by the immunoSEQ multiplex PCR assay. A mixture of 60 forward primers for TCR Vbeta segments and 13 reverse primers for TCR Jbeta segments was used in the multiplex PCR. As stored in TCRdb, this immuneACCESS dataset retains in-frame rearrangements with V and J assigned. A fraction of the clones does not appear; measured against another copy, unresolved V genes explain less than half of the discrepancy, and the remainder lacks a known reason. The sample's table lists a count of some 150,000 clones. The ten largest clones add up to about 0.79% of the sample. Sequenced input: PBMCs. The source of these receptors is a woman aged 18 to 35 in good health and CMV-seropositive.

The chain employs TRBV5-8 and TRBJ1-6; 11 bases agree with TRBD1. Germline V gene lookup returns CDR1 SGHTS and CDR2 YDEGEE. The CDR3 covers 15 residues. With 4 bases clipped from V and 6 bases from J, the junction kept 3 bases outside the gene matches. The CDR3 protein is CASSGTGGSNSPLHF. The CDR3 nucleotides read TGTGCCAGCAGCGGGACAGGGGGAAGTAATTCACCCCTCCACTTT.

The CDR3 protein is CATSRDGTGGQETQYF. The DNA of the CDR3 is TGTGCCACCAGCAGAGATGGCACCGGAGGCCAAGAGACCCAGTACTTC. The chain combines TRBV15 with TRBJ2-5; D possibly corresponds to TRBD2 (5 bases). V was shortened by 0 bases and J by 1 base, with 12 bases between the two germline ends. Per germline, CDR1 LNHNV and CDR2 YYDKDF (reference sequence). This CDR3 is built from 16 residues.

The rearrangement joins TRBV19 to TRBJ2-1, with TRBD1 matching over 8 bases. V lost 4 bases, J lost 0 bases, and 11 bases stayed unmatched. The CDR3 sequence is 18 residues long. Germline V lookup: CDR1 LNHDA, CDR2 SQIVND (reference sequence). This CDR3 reads CASSTVTGQVSSYNEQFF. CDR3 DNA: TGTGCCAGTAGTACTGTAACGGGACAGGTGAGCTCCTACAATGAGCAGTTCTTC.

The V and J genes are TRBV19 and TRBJ1-5; no clear D gene. The V gene lost 7 bases and the J gene lost 0 bases, with 10 bases spanning the gap. The CDR3 length is 14 residues. Germline V gene lookup returns CDR1 LNHDA and CDR2 SQIVND (reference sequence). CDR3 nucleotide sequence: TGTGCCAGTAATCGACGGGATAGCAATCAGCCCCAGCATTTT. It is translated as CASNRRDSNQPQHF.

J is TRBJ2-5 and V is TRBV15; D remains unclear. Germline V gives CDR1 LNHNV, CDR2 YYDKDF (reference sequence). The CDR3 spans 14 residues. Trimming removed 5 bases from V and 2 bases from J, with 12 bases in between. The CDR3 DNA is TGTGCCACCAGCCCCCGCACAGTGCAAGAGACCCAGTACTTC. Translated: CATSPRTVQETQYF.

Here the CDR3 DNA reads TGTGCCAGCTCCCCGGGACAGGGCATTTCACCCCTCCACTTT. This codes for CASSPGQGISPLHF. The chain carries TRBV18 and TRBJ1-6; 9 bases are a match to TRBD1. Trimming cost V 6 bases and J 9 bases; bases outside gene matches: 6. The CDR3 has 14 residues. Per the germline V gene, CDR1 is KGHSH and CDR2 is LQKENI.

This rearrangement joins TRBV7-6 to TRBJ2-7, with 9 bases aligning to TRBD1. V lost 4 bases and J lost 3; bases outside the gene matches: 13. CDR3 length: 17 residues. Germline loops: CDR1 SGHVS, CDR2 FNYEAQ. The CDR3 region is CASSSYGQGRGYYEQYF. The CDR3 DNA sequence: TGTGCCAGCAGCTCGTATGGACAGGGGAGGGGGTACTACGAGCAGTACTTC.

The chain links TRBV7-8 to TRBJ2-3; possible D gene TRBD2, 5 bases. Per germline, CDR1 SGHVS and CDR2 FQNEAQ. The CDR3 has 15 amino acids. V lost 1 base to trimming and J lost 4 bases, with 12 bases between them. The CDR3 sequence is CASSLGSLASDTQYF. CDR3 nucleotides: TGTGCCAGCAGCTTAGGGTCTCTAGCTTCAGATACGCAGTATTTT.

The V and J genes are TRBV19 and TRBJ2-7; D may be TRBD2 (6 bases). Germline V CDR1 and CDR2: LNHDA, SQIVND (reference sequence). V was shortened by 5 bases and J by 5 bases, with 13 bases between the two germline ends. The CDR3 is 13 amino acids. This CDR3 reads CASSSLTGDEQYF. Written as DNA, the CDR3 is TGTGCCAGTAGTTCCCTAACGGGGGACGAGCAGTACTTC.

Comment on this clone: The sample holds other DNA sequences that translate to the same CDR3. The V gene is TRBV15, the J gene TRBJ2-7; D is uncertain. CDR3 length: 13 residues. The germline gives CDR1 LNHNV, CDR2 YYDKDF (reference sequence). V was cut by 0 bases and J by 4 bases, with 7 bases left in between. In DNA form, the CDR3 reads TGTGCCACCAGCAGAGACCGCGGTTACGAGCAGTACTTC. It specifies CATSRDRGYEQYF.

The chain uses TRBV2 and TRBJ1-4; the D gene is possibly TRBD1 (5 bases). CDR1 and CDR2 (germline): SNHLY, FYNNEI. V dropped 5 bases and J dropped 4 bases, with 11 bases sitting between them. CDR3 length equals 14 residues. CDR3 bases: TGTGCCAGCAGTTTCGACAGTTTTAATGAAAAACTGTTTTTT. Residues: CASSFDSFNEKLFF.

The chain has TRBV7-7 and TRBJ2-7; D might be TRBD2 (5 bases). This CDR3 comprises 14 residues. V lost 3 bases and J 6 bases, leaving 15 bases between the germline ends. CDR1 and CDR2 from the germline V gene are SSHAT and FNYEAQ (reference sequence). CDR3: CASSFAGLTSEQYF. CDR3 nucleotide sequence: TGTGCCAGCAGCTTCGCGGGCCTTACCTCCGAGCAGTACTTC.

V usage is TRBV6-1 and J usage is TRBJ1-6, with a tentative D call TRBD1 (5 bases). Germline V gene data show CDR1 as MNHNS and CDR2 as SASEGT. The CDR3 is 15 amino acids. The V end was cut by 3 bases, the J end by 7 bases, with 13 bases between. The CDR3 sequence is CASSESIKGNSPLHF. The CDR3 DNA sequence: TGTGCCAGCAGTGAGTCCATTAAGGGGAATTCACCCCTCCACTTT.

The genes are TRBV28 and TRBJ2-1; weak D call: TRBD1 (5 bases). The V gene's germline CDR1 is MDHEN and CDR2 SYDVKM. The germline V and J ends were trimmed by 5 bases and 4 bases, with 9 bases remaining between them. CDR3 size: 13 residues. CDR3 sequence reads: CASSPRQYNEQFF. In DNA, the CDR3 is TGTGCCAGCAGTCCTAGACAGTACAATGAGCAGTTCTTC. The full variable domain, completed using reference TRBV28 and TRBJ2-1, is DVKVTQSSRYLVKRTGEKVFLECVQDMDHENMFWYRQDPGLGLRLIYFSYDVKMKEKGDIPEGYSVSREKKERFSLILESASTNQTSMYLCASSPRQYNEQFFGPGTRLTVL.

The J gene is TRBJ1-2, the V gene TRBV7-9; D uncertain. The CDR3 sequence is 13 residues long. The germline CDR1 and CDR2 sequences are SEHNR and FQNEAQ (reference sequence). V lost 5 bases, J lost 5 bases, and 12 bases lay in between. CDR3 sequence: CASSPDGVYGYTF. DNA for the CDR3: TGTGCCAGCAGCCCAGACGGGGTATATGGCTACACCTTC.

The V gene is TRBV7-2, the J gene TRBJ2-7, with TRBD2 matching 9 bases. The CDR3 has 15 residues. V dropped 4 bases and J dropped 3; count of bases not matched to a gene: 7. In germline, CDR1 is SGHTA, CDR2 FQGNSA. CDR3 in DNA: TGTGCCAGCAGCTCATCTGGACTAGCGAACTACGAGCAGTACTTC. As protein: CASSSSGLANYEQYF.

The chain links TRBV7-6 to TRBJ2-3; no reliable D call. Trimming cost V 1 base and J 0 bases, with 8 bases left between them. The CDR3 contains 15 residues. Per the germline V gene, CDR1 is SGHVS and CDR2 is FNYEAQ. CDR3 sequence: CASSLGVESTDTQYF. CDR3 nucleotide sequence: TGTGCCAGCAGCTTAGGAGTCGAGAGCACAGATACGCAGTATTTT.

The genes are TRBV2 and TRBJ2-7; tentative D call: TRBD1 (6 bases). With 2 bases removed from V and 7 bases from J, the gap between germline ends came to 6 bases. Germline V gives CDR1 SNHLY, CDR2 FYNNEI. The CDR3 runs 11 residues. The CDR3 DNA follows: TGTGCCAGCAGTGAAAGGGGGGAGCAGTACTTC. This encodes CASSERGEQYF. The full variable domain, with the rest looked up from reference TRBV2 and TRBJ2-7, is EPEVTQTPSHQVTQMGQEVILRCVPISNHLYFYWYRQILGQKVEFLVSFYNNEISEKSEIFDDQFSVERPDGSNFTLKIRSTKLEDSAMYFCASSERGEQYFGPGTRLTVT.